The 12 T cell receptor beta chains presented below share a single source sample, sequenced in a study of blood T cell repertoires in COVID-19. Sequenced by immunoSEQ multiplex PCR; TCRdb stores in-frame clones only, minus some. The sample lists some 150,000 clones, around 80% occurring once. The sample taken for sequencing was peripheral blood. These receptors were collected from a man aged 55-75 years with active or convalescent COVID-19.

CDR3 sequence: CASSLGPGINYGYTF. The CDR3, as DNA: TGTGCCAGCAGCTTGGGTCCAGGGATTAACTATGGCTACACCTTC. The genes are TRBV5-6 and TRBJ1-2; a possible D gene is TRBD1 (5 bases). The germline CDR1 and CDR2 sequences are SGHDT and YYEEEE. V shed 0 bases and J shed 1 base, with 10 bases lying between them. This CDR3 comprises 15 residues.

This clone was counted a single time. The chain joins TRBV4-2 to TRBJ2-7, with D unresolved. Germline-derived CDR1 and CDR2 are LGHNA and YNFKEQ. This CDR3 has 14 residues. Trimming cost V 2 bases and J 0 bases, with 8 bases left between them. The CDR3 coding sequence is TGTGCCAGCAGCCAACCCCTGAGCTCCTACGAGCAGTACTTC. Its protein is CASSQPLSSYEQYF.

The V call is TRBV4-3, the J call TRBJ2-7; D might be TRBD1 (7 bases). The germline V gene encodes CDR1 LGHNA and CDR2 YSLEER. V was shortened by 0 bases and J by 3 bases, with 12 bases between the two germline ends. The CDR3 loop spans 15 amino acids. CDR3 nucleotide sequence: TGCGCCAGCAGCCAAGACGCGCAGGGGGGCTACGAGCAGTACTTC. It specifies CASSQDAQGGYEQYF.

This rearrangement joins TRBV3-1 (or the pseudogene TRBV3-2) to TRBJ2-1; 10 bases are a match to TRBD2. The length of the CDR3 is 16 residues. J was trimmed by 4 bases and V by 5 bases; bases with no gene match: 8. Germline V CDR1 and CDR2: LGHDT, YNNKEL (reference sequence). The CDR3 sequence is CASSRISGRVYNEQFF. The CDR3 DNA is TGTGCCAGCAGCAGAATCAGCGGGAGGGTATACAATGAGCAGTTCTTC.

The rearrangement joins TRBV10-3 to TRBJ1-2, with TRBD1 as a possible D gene (6 bases). CDR1 is ENHRY, CDR2 SYGVKD, per germline. This CDR3 region has 13 residues. V was shortened by 7 bases and J by 2 bases, with 11 bases between the two germline ends. The CDR3 reads CAIKGDGNYGYTF. The DNA for the CDR3 is TGTGCCATCAAGGGGGACGGGAACTATGGCTACACCTTC.

This chain connects TRBV4-1 to TRBJ1-4; D remains unclear. The CDR3 spans 12 residues. Trimming shortened V by 0 bases and J by 8 bases, and 4 bases separated the two germline ends. Germline CDR1 reads MGHRA; CDR2 reads YSYEKL. The CDR3 loop is CASSQDREKLFF. The DNA of the CDR3 is TGCGCCAGCAGCCAAGATCGGGAAAAACTGTTTTTT.

This chain connects TRBV12-3 or TRBV12-4 to TRBJ2-2; D might be TRBD2 (5 bases). The CDR3 loop spans 13 amino acids. V dropped 7 bases and J dropped 4 bases, with 10 bases sitting between them. The CDR3 sequence: CASTRAGTGELFF. DNA for the CDR3: TGTGCCAGCACCCGGGCGGGCACCGGGGAGCTGTTTTTT.

In its sample, this clone was seen many times. The chain couples TRBV30 to TRBJ2-7; D remains unclear. Trimming took 3 bases from V and 3 from J, leaving 6 bases between them. The germline V gene encodes CDR1 GTSNPN and CDR2 SVGIG (reference sequence). The CDR3 runs to 11 residues. Here the CDR3 reads CAWSFGYEQYF. The CDR3, as DNA: TGTGCCTGGAGCTTCGGCTACGAGCAGTACTTC.

The CDR3 DNA is TGTGCCAGCAGCGACTCCATTCTTTTAAATCAGGGGGATCAGCCCCAGCATTTT. Protein sequence: CASSDSILLNQGDQPQHF. V and J are TRBV9 and TRBJ1-5, with 7 positions matching TRBD1. The germline gives CDR1 SGDLS, CDR2 YYNGEE. V shed 3 bases and J 5 bases; nucleotides not matched to a gene: 17. CDR3 size: 18 residues.

There are a few counts of this clone. The chain uses TRBV5-1 and TRBJ1-2; D not resolved. V dropped 0 bases and J dropped 6 bases, with 12 bases sitting between them. Germline V gene data show CDR1 as SGHRS and CDR2 as YFSETQ. The CDR3 consists of 14 residues. CDR3 bases: TGCGCCAGCAGCTTGGGGGGAGTCTCGGATGGCTACACCTTC. Translating gives CASSLGGVSDGYTF.

This clone turned up a few times. J is TRBJ1-1 and V is TRBV11-2, with D uncertain. Per germline, CDR1 SGHAT and CDR2 FQNNGV. V lost 5 bases and J 10 bases, leaving 14 bases between the germline ends. This CDR3 is built from 12 residues. In DNA form, the CDR3 reads TGTGCCAGCAGCCCTTACGGGCGGGGAGCTTTCTTT. Protein product: CASSPYGRGAFF. Based on the CDR3 plus reference TRBV11-2 and TRBJ1-1, the full variable domain is EAGVAQSPRYKIIEKRQSVAFWCNPISGHATLYWYQQILGQGPKLLIQFQNNGVVDDSQLPKDRFSAERLKGVDSTLKIQPAKLEDSAVYLCASSPYGRGAFFGQGTRLTVV.

Here the CDR3 reads CATSPGRAARSYTF. CDR3 nucleotides: TGTGCCACCAGTCCAGGTCGAGCTGCCCGCAGCTACACCTTC. This chain uses TRBV24-1 with TRBJ1-2; the D is unclear. Trimming took 6 bases from V and 9 from J, leaving 19 bases between them. The CDR3 totals 14 residues. The germline V gene has CDR1 KGHDR and CDR2 SFDVKD.